The 3 T cell receptor beta chains listed next were all sequenced from one sample in a study of CD8 T cells in ankylosing spondylitis. From the 5' RACE reads, TCRdb called clonotypes with MiXCR, one entry per CDR3 protein. The sample records roughly 30,000 distinct CDR3 sequences, around 5% being singletons. The sequenced sample was blood, either unsorted or a sorted T cell fraction (not recorded which). The receptors were sampled from a female donor with ankylosing spondylitis or in good health (not recorded which).

In this sample, this clonotype turned up many times. This sequence joins TRBV9 and TRBJ1-6; perhaps TRBD1 as D (5 bases). The germline V gene encodes CDR1 SGDLS and CDR2 YYNGEE. The CDR3 is 14 amino acids. V was shortened by 3 bases and J by 9 bases, with 13 bases between the two germline ends. Here the CDR3 reads CASSAGSLGSPLHF. The CDR3 DNA is TGTGCCAGCAGCGCAGGGAGCCTGGGTTCACCCCTCCACTTT.

This clonotype was counted many times. V and J are TRBV9 and TRBJ2-1; D remains unclear. The V end was cut by 0 bases, the J end by 0 bases, with 19 bases between. Germline CDR1 reads SGDLS; CDR2 reads YYNGEE. CDR3 length: 19 amino acids. The CDR3 here is CASSVADRVGRVSYNEQFF. As DNA, the CDR3 is TGTGCCAGCAGCGTAGCTGATCGGGTAGGAAGAGTCTCCTACAATGAGCAGTTCTTC. Full variable domain (missing parts from reference TRBV9 and TRBJ2-1): DSGVTQTPKHLITATGQRVTLRCSPRSGDLSVYWYQQSLDQGLQFLIQYYNGEERAKGNILERFSAQQFPDLHSELNLSSLELGDSALYFCASSVADRVGRVSYNEQFFGPGTRLTVL.

V and J are TRBV27 and TRBJ2-1; 13 bases map to TRBD2. Germline trimming cut 7 bases from V and 6 bases from J; bases unmatched to any gene: 6. The CDR3 extends over 15 amino acids. Germline CDR1 reads MNHEY; CDR2 reads SMNVEV (reference sequence). The CDR3 sequence is CASTLTSGRANEQFF. The CDR3 nucleotides read TGTGCCAGCACCCTAACTAGCGGGAGGGCCAATGAGCAGTTCTTC.